This entry lists 18 T cell receptor beta chains sequenced from one sample in a study of T-cell memory formation after mild COVID-19. TCRdb passed the 5' RACE reads through MiXCR, listing each CDR3 protein once. The sample lists 250,000 to 300,000 distinct CDR3 sequences; around 15% were seen once. The specimen was PBMCs or a T cell subset sorted from them (not recorded which). The source of these receptors is a man aged 18 to 30 who had mild COVID-19 (a few samples of this study predate the infection). Cell type and time point are not known.

The CDR3: CSAIVAGGNTDTQYF. The CDR3 bases are TGCAGTGCTATTGTGGCGGGGGGTAACACAGATACGCAGTATTTT. The chain combines TRBV20-1 with TRBJ2-3; 8 nucleotides agree with TRBD2. With V trimmed by 4 bases and J by 2 bases, 8 bases remained unmatched. CDR3 length equals 15 residues. Germline V gives CDR1 DFQATT, CDR2 SNEGSKA (reference sequence).

This chain uses TRBV12-3 or TRBV12-4 with TRBJ1-2, with a weak D call TRBD1 (5 bases). The CDR3 runs 16 residues. The germline V and J ends were trimmed by 6 bases and 6 bases, with 23 bases remaining between them. CDR3 coding DNA: TGTGCCAGCAGACACGCTCCAGGTGGGGCCCATCATGGCTACACCTTC. It specifies CASRHAPGGAHHGYTF.

Only a few counts were recorded for this clonotype. The chain joins TRBV4-1 to TRBJ2-5; a possible D gene is TRBD1 (6 bases). Germline CDR1 reads MGHRA; CDR2 reads YSYEKL. Trimming stripped 4 bases from V and 3 bases from J, with 12 bases between. The CDR3 is 14 residues long. The CDR3 DNA reads as TGCGCCAGCAGCCCCTTGCCAGGGGAAGAGACCCAGTACTTC. This translates into CASSPLPGEETQYF.

The chain joins TRBV4-3 to TRBJ2-2; D is uncertain. V gave up 0 bases and J gave up 9 bases, with 14 bases separating them. The CDR3 is 15 residues long. CDR1 is LGHNA and CDR2 is YSLEER in the germline V gene. CDR3 sequence (DNA): TGCGCCAGCAGCCAAGATTGGGTCCGGCAAAGGGAGCTGTTTTTT. This encodes CASSQDWVRQRELFF.

This clonotype was seen more than once but under ten times. The gene calls are TRBV9 and TRBJ1-2, with D unclear. CDR3 size: 13 residues. The germline V and J ends were trimmed by 3 bases and 4 bases, with 10 bases remaining between them. Germline CDR1 SGDLS, CDR2 YYNGEE. CDR3 DNA: TGTGCCAGCAGCGCAGGAGAAACCTATGGCTACACCTTC. Protein product: CASSAGETYGYTF.

The chain links TRBV9 to TRBJ2-3; D unresolved. The CDR3 has 15 amino acids. Deletions cut 0 bases from V and 6 bases from J, with 14 bases between. The germline CDR1 and CDR2 sequences are SGDLS and YYNGEE. DNA of the CDR3: TGTGCCAGCAGCGTAGCAGGCCTGGCGGTGGATACGCAGTATTTT. Translation gives CASSVAGLAVDTQYF.

This clonotype was picked up a small number of times. The gene calls are TRBV2 and TRBJ1-1, with 10 bases aligning to TRBD1. The trim removed 9 bases at V and 7 bases at J, leaving 11 bases unmatched. The length of the CDR3 is 14 residues. CDR1 is SNHLY and CDR2 is FYNNEI in the germline V gene. Written as DNA, the CDR3 is TGTGCCAGTCGAACCGGGACAGGGGAAGGTGAAGCTTTCTTT. It codes for CASRTGTGEGEAFF.

The V and J genes are TRBV4-3 and TRBJ2-2; D call uncertain. The CDR3 is made up of 15 amino acids. Deletions cut 1 base from V and 7 bases from J, with 13 bases between. The V gene's germline CDR1 is LGHNA and CDR2 YSLEER. The CDR3 nucleotides read TGCGCCAGCAGCCAAGGAATGTCCTTGAACGGGGAGCTGTTTTTT. This gives the protein CASSQGMSLNGELFF.

This clonotype was observed a few times. The rearrangement uses TRBV10-3 and TRBJ1-5; D is undetermined. The CDR3 loop spans 12 amino acids. Trimming cost V 10 bases and J 7 bases, with 14 bases left between them. The germline V gene encodes CDR1 ENHRY and CDR2 SYGVKD. The CDR3 reads CATGIGEQPQHF. As DNA, the CDR3 is TGTGCCACCGGGATCGGGGAACAGCCCCAGCATTTT.

This clonotype has ten or more counts. This chain links TRBV4-1 with TRBJ2-7; the D is unclear. Trimming removed 4 bases from V and 8 bases from J, with 12 bases in between. The germline CDR1 and CDR2 sequences are MGHRA and YSYEKL. This CDR3 has 12 amino acids. CDR3 protein: CASSPFGNQQYF. The CDR3, as DNA: TGCGCCAGCAGCCCTTTTGGTAATCAGCAGTACTTC.

J is TRBJ2-2 and V is TRBV2; D remains ambiguous. Between the trimmed V and J ends, which lost 5 bases and 0 bases, there was a span of 13 bases. CDR3 length: 16 residues. The germline V gene has CDR1 SNHLY and CDR2 FYNNEI. The DNA for the CDR3 is TGTGCCAGCAGTCGGTACCAGAACTCGAACACCGGGGAGCTGTTTTTT. Translating it yields CASSRYQNSNTGELFF. The variable domain in full, with the rest retrieved from reference TRBV2 and TRBJ2-2, is EPEVTQTPSHQVTQMGQEVILRCVPISNHLYFYWYRQILGQKVEFLVSFYNNEISEKSEIFDDQFSVERPDGSNFTLKIRSTKLEDSAMYFCASSRYQNSNTGELFFGEGSRLTVL.

In DNA, the CDR3 is TGCAGTCCTTCAGGGGTCTTTAATTCACCCCTCCACTTT. Translation gives CSPSGVFNSPLHF. The chain links TRBV20-1 to TRBJ1-6; D is perhaps TRBD1 (6 bases). CDR3 length: 13 residues. Germline CDR1 is DFQATT and CDR2 is SNEGSKA (reference sequence). V dropped 8 bases and J dropped 6 bases, with 14 bases sitting between them.

In this sample, this clonotype turned up a few times. The chain joins TRBV11-2 to TRBJ2-2, with D unclear. CDR3 size: 16 residues. The V gene's germline CDR1 is SGHAT and CDR2 FQNNGV. V was shortened by 1 base and J by 0 bases, with 9 bases between the two germline ends. The CDR3 region is CASSLASGTNTGELFF. The CDR3 DNA reads as TGTGCCAGCAGCTTAGCGTCGGGTACGAACACCGGGGAGCTGTTTTTT.

This clonotype was observed a handful of times. V is TRBV29-1 and J is TRBJ1-1, with D possibly matching TRBD1 (5 bases). V dropped 7 bases and J dropped 1 base, with 16 bases sitting between them. The CDR3 extends over 14 amino acids. Germline loops: CDR1 SQVTM, CDR2 ANQGSEA. The DNA for the CDR3 is TGCAGCGCTTATTTACCACAGGAGAACACTGAAGCTTTCTTT. Translating gives CSAYLPQENTEAFF. The full variable domain, in which reference TRBV29-1 and TRBJ1-1 provide the parts outside the CDR3, is SAVISQKPSRDICQRGTSLTIQCQVDSQVTMMFWYRQQPGQSLTLIATANQGSEATYESGFVIDKFPISRPNLTFSTLTVSNMSPEDSSIYLCSAYLPQENTEAFFGQGTRLTVV.

The chain carries TRBV11-2 and TRBJ1-2, with 7 bases aligning to TRBD1. V was clipped by 3 bases and J by 5 bases; unmatched bases: 3. The CDR3 extends over 13 amino acids. CDR1 and CDR2 (germline): SGHAT, FQNNGV. The CDR3 DNA sequence: TGTGCCAGCAGCTTGGGGACAGAATATGGCTACACCTTC. It is translated as CASSLGTEYGYTF.

The J gene is TRBJ1-2, the V gene TRBV3-1; 8 positions match TRBD1. The CDR3 contains 15 residues. Germline V gives CDR1 LGHDT, CDR2 YNNKEL (reference sequence). The trim removed 3 bases at V and 7 bases at J, leaving 10 bases unmatched. The CDR3 spells CASSQAGTGLSGYTF. CDR3 nucleotides: TGTGCCAGCAGCCAGGCTGGGACAGGACTTTCTGGCTACACCTTC.

V and J are TRBV5-1 and TRBJ2-5; tentative D call: TRBD1 (6 bases). Germline loops: CDR1 SGHRS, CDR2 YFSETQ. Trimming pared 5 bases from V and 1 base from J, leaving 15 bases between. The CDR3 contains 15 residues. CDR3 DNA: TGCGCCAGCAGAACAGGGCCTTTGGTCCAAGAGACCCAGTACTTC. It encodes CASRTGPLVQETQYF.

V and J are TRBV2 and TRBJ1-5; maybe TRBD1 (5 bases). The CDR3 extends over 14 amino acids. Trimming shortened V by 3 bases and J by 2 bases, and 8 bases separated the two germline ends. Germline loops: CDR1 SNHLY, CDR2 FYNNEI. CDR3 nucleotide sequence: TGTGCCAGCAGTGACCGCAGGGGCAATCAGCCCCAGCATTTT. Translating it yields CASSDRRGNQPQHF.